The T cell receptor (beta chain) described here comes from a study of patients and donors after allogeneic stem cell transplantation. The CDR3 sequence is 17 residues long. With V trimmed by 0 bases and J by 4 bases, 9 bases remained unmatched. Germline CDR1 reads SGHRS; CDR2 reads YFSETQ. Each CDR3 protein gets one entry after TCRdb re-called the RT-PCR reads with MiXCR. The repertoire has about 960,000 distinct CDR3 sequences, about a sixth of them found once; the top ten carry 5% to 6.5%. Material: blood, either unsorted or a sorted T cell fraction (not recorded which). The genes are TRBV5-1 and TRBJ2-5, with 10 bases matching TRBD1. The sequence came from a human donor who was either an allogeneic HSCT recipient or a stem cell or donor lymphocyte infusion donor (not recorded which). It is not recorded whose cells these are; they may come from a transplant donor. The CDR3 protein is CASSLGAGTGEGETQYF. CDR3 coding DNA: TGCGCCAGCAGCTTGGGGGCCGGGACAGGGGAGGGAGAGACCCAGTACTTC.